Given below is one T cell receptor beta chain in context. What it binds is not known. These data belong to a study of OX40 agonist ivuxolimab in advanced cancers. Study-level information: Treatment of patients was with ivuxolimab, an agonistic anti-OX40 (CD134) antibody. Whole-study findings and limits: What antigens the expanded peripheral T cells recognized was never established.

Some clones are missing from TCRdb's copy, which holds only in-frame ones; the method was immunoSEQ multiplex PCR. The table records approximately 46,000 clones, approximately 86% of them present only once. The length of the CDR3 is 14 residues. Germline V gene lookup returns CDR1 SGHTA and CDR2 FQGTGA. The ends were cut back, 5 bases at V and 3 bases at J, with 13 bases in the middle. The source of this sequence is an adult with an advanced solid tumor such as melanoma, head and neck, liver or kidney cancer. The sequencing here drew on CD4+ or CD8+ T cells sorted from blood, taken in a trial of the OX40 agonist ivuxolimab. The V gene is TRBV7-3, the J gene TRBJ2-5; a possible D gene is TRBD2 (6 bases). The CDR3 loop is CASSTDTGEETQYF. In nucleotides, the CDR3 is TGTGCCAGCAGCACGGACACGGGGGAAGAGACCCAGTACTTC.